The clone carrying this T cell receptor beta chain was detected many times. What it binds is unknown. Individual cDNA molecules had unique molecular identifiers attached to them by the library. TCRdb re-called the RACE reads through MiXCR, storing one row per CDR3 protein. Of some 50,000 distinct CDR3 sequences listed, about a tenth were seen once; the top ten hold 10% to 15%. The time point is: patch test 1, 2 weeks after DPC sensitization. The treatment is: therapeutic diphenylcyclopropenone sensitization with weekly scalp DPC. These data belong to a study of human T cells and chemical hapten exposure. Study in general: Read at 6 days, the patch tests placed 0.01% DPC on the upper back.

Findings and caveats of the study: Relative to controls, expanded TCRs formed significantly more large CDR3 similarity clusters. TCRs above 1 in 1000 frequency did not change with DPC sensitization.

Germline-derived CDR1 and CDR2 are SQVTM and ANQGSEA. This CDR3 is built from 13 residues. V was cut by 3 bases and J by 0 bases, with 9 bases left in between. This specimen consisted of whole blood, obtained in connection with sensitization to the hapten diphenylcyclopropenone (DPC). The TCR was taken from a woman in her thirties or forties with alopecia areata. Some clones in this sample may be carry-over from other donors' samples. The V call is TRBV29-1, the J call TRBJ2-7; D not resolved. This chain's CDR3 is CSVDGRSSYEQYF. CDR3 nucleotides: TGCAGCGTTGACGGCAGGTCCTCCTACGAGCAGTACTTC.